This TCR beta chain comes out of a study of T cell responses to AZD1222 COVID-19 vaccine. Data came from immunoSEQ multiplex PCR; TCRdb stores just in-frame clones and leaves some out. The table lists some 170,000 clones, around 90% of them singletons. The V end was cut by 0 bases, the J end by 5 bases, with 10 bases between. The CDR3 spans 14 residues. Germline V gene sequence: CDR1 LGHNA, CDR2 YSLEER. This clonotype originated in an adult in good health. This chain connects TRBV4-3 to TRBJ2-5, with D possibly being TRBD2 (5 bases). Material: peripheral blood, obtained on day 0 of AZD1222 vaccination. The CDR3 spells CASSQEASRETQYF. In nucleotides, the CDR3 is TGCGCCAGCAGCCAAGAGGCTAGCCGGGAGACCCAGTACTTC.